Each of the 4 T cell receptor beta chains below was sequenced from the same sample in a study of lymphopenia after photon versus proton radiotherapy. TCRdb's copy holds only in-frame clones and misses some; the assay was immunoSEQ multiplex PCR. The data contain tens of thousands of clones, 80% to 90% of them singletons. The sequences come from peripheral blood, collected from a patient treated with proton-based radiotherapy. The receptors here all came from a man at least 80 years old with esophageal cancer.

This chain links TRBV5-4 with TRBJ2-5; D might be TRBD1 (5 bases). The CDR3 runs to 12 residues. Trimming stripped 4 bases from V and 8 bases from J, with 12 bases between. The V gene's germline CDR1 is SGHNT and CDR2 YYREEE (reference sequence). CDR3 sequence reads: CASSHPRETQYF. The CDR3 DNA reads TGTGCCAGCAGCCACCCCAGGGAAACCCAGTACTTC.

The chain is built from TRBV7-9 and TRBJ1-4, with D uncertain. The germline V and J ends were trimmed by 5 bases and 4 bases, with 11 bases remaining between them. The CDR3 is made up of 14 amino acids. From germline, CDR1 is SEHNR and CDR2 FQNEAQ (reference sequence). This CDR3 reads CASSPGRDNEKLFF. CDR3 nucleotides: TGTGCCAGCAGCCCGGGGAGGGATAATGAAAAACTGTTTTTT.

This clone came up once. The V gene is TRBV21-1, the J gene TRBJ2-2; TRBD2, the table's D call, lacks a check against the DNA. TRBV21-1 is termed a pseudogene. The CDR3 runs to 18 residues. CDR3 in amino acids: CASSKRRRNREGGGELFF. As DNA, the CDR3 is TGTGCCAGCAGCAAAAGGAGGAGGAACAGGGAGGGTGGCGGGGAGCTGTTTTTT.

This clone came up once. This rearrangement joins TRBV5-8 to TRBJ2-7; D possibly matches TRBD1 or TRBD2 (5 bases each). CDR1 SGHTS and CDR2 YDEGEE come from the germline V gene. CDR3 length equals 16 residues. V was trimmed by 3 bases and J by 2 bases, leaving 18 bases between them. CDR3 region: CASSSGAGSPTYEQYF. The CDR3 region has the DNA TGTGCCAGCAGCTCCGGTGCAGGGAGCCCGACCTACGAGCAGTACTTC.